These 10 T cell receptor beta chains were all obtained from the same sample, sequenced in a study of T cells in Graves' hyperthyroidism and ophthalmopathy. From RNA transcripts, TCR beta CDR3 regions were amplified. HTBI primers drove first-round RT-PCR of the TCR CDR3. A single record per CDR3 protein comes from TCRdb applying MiXCR to the multiplex PCR reads. This sample has 650,000 to 700,000 distinct CDR3 sequences, with roughly 17% found just once. Sequenced input: blood. These receptors all come from a man aged 50 to 59 with Graves' hyperthyroidism.

The table lists this clonotype with a few counts. This chain joins TRBV20-1 and TRBJ2-7; 10 bases are shared with TRBD1. CDR1 and CDR2 from the germline V gene are DFQATT and SNEGSKA (reference sequence). V gave up 3 bases and J gave up 4 bases; unmatched junction bases: 6. CDR3 length: 14 residues. The CDR3 DNA is TGCAGTGCTAGTGTAGGACAGGGGGGATACGAGCAGTACTTC. It yields the protein CSASVGQGGYEQYF.

This clonotype was detected ten times or more. The V call is TRBV20-1, the J call TRBJ1-1; TRBD1 might be the D (5 bases). This CDR3 spans 14 amino acids. From germline, CDR1 is DFQATT and CDR2 SNEGSKA (reference sequence). The germline V and J ends were trimmed by 6 bases and 0 bases, with 14 bases remaining between them. In DNA form, the CDR3 reads TGCAGTGCCGGCAAGGGGAACATGAACACTGAAGCTTTCTTT. Its translation is CSAGKGNMNTEAFF.

The table lists this clonotype with a few counts. V usage is TRBV27 and J usage is TRBJ2-7; TRBD2 might be the D (6 bases). The V gene's germline CDR1 is MNHEY and CDR2 SMNVEV (reference sequence). V lost 6 bases and J 0 bases, leaving 18 bases between the germline ends. CDR3 length: 16 residues. Written as DNA, the CDR3 is TGTGCCAGCAGGTCCTTCCTTAGCGGTAGCTCCTACGAGCAGTACTTC. Translating it yields CASRSFLSGSSYEQYF.

This clonotype came up many times. This sequence joins TRBV20-1 and TRBJ2-1, with D perhaps matching TRBD1 (6 bases). The CDR3 extends over 12 amino acids. Trimming cost V 4 bases and J 4 bases, with 8 bases left between them. The germline V gene has CDR1 DFQATT and CDR2 SNEGSKA (reference sequence). The CDR3 bases are TGCAGTGCTACTGGACAGTACAATGAGCAGTTCTTC. This encodes CSATGQYNEQFF.

The chain joins TRBV28 to TRBJ1-5, with D possibly being TRBD1 (6 bases). With 6 bases removed from V and 7 bases from J, the gap between germline ends came to 13 bases. Germline V lookup: CDR1 MDHEN, CDR2 SYDVKM. CDR3 length: 13 amino acids. The CDR3 bases are TGTGCCAGCAGCGTAACAGGGATCCAGCCCCAGCATTTT. It codes for CASSVTGIQPQHF.

This clonotype has ten or more counts. The genes are TRBV2 and TRBJ2-5; D gene unclear. The CDR3 is 14 residues long. V was shortened by 8 bases and J by 2 bases, with 15 bases between the two germline ends. CDR1 and CDR2 (germline): SNHLY, FYNNEI. The CDR3 region has the DNA TGTGCCAGCTCCTCAAACACCCAGCAAGAGACCCAGTACTTC. Translated, it gives CASSSNTQQETQYF.

V is TRBV29-1 and J is TRBJ1-2; possibly TRBD1 for D (5 bases). Germline values: CDR1 SQVTM, CDR2 ANQGSEA. V lost 3 bases to trimming and J lost 8 bases, with 22 bases between them. This CDR3 contains 15 residues. CDR3 sequence (DNA): TGCAGCGTTGATTTAGGAGTCGGCTTCGGGGGGGGCTACACCTTC. Amino acids: CSVDLGVGFGGGYTF.

This clonotype was detected only a few times. The genes are TRBV25-1 and TRBJ2-7; D gene uncertain. Germline-derived CDR1 and CDR2 are MGHDK and SYGVNS. The CDR3 extends over 14 amino acids. V lost 1 base and J 3 bases, leaving 10 bases between the germline ends. The CDR3 reads CASSELENNYEQYF. The DNA for the CDR3 is TGTGCCAGCAGTGAATTGGAAAACAACTACGAGCAGTACTTC.

The chain joins TRBV7-9 to TRBJ2-5; D is perhaps TRBD1 (5 bases). This CDR3 comprises 13 residues. The germline CDR1 and CDR2 sequences are SEHNR and FQNEAQ (reference sequence). Trimming left V 1 base short and J 7 bases short, with 10 bases between. In DNA form, the CDR3 reads TGTGCCAGCAGCTTAGGCAGGGATGGGACCCAGTACTTC. This encodes CASSLGRDGTQYF.

This clonotype came up a few times. Written as DNA, the CDR3 is TGTGCCAGCAGTCCCGGAGGGGGAAGGGCTAATGAAAAACTGTTTTTT. It yields the protein CASSPGGGRANEKLFF. This chain uses TRBV6-1 with TRBJ1-4; a possible D gene is TRBD1 (6 bases). Trimming took 5 bases from V and 3 from J, leaving 16 bases between them. The length of the CDR3 is 16 residues. The germline CDR1 and CDR2 sequences are MNHNS and SASEGT.